This T cell receptor (beta chain) was sequenced for a study of shared clonotypes between healthy human individuals (dated by TCRdb to 2018 to 2021). Context from the whole study: The cohort included a few men and a couple of women between 18 and 49 years of age. For each donor, CD4 naive and CD4 memory were each run on three plates, CD8 naive on two plates, and CD8 memory on one plate. The study deeply sequenced blood TCR repertoires of several healthy adults to estimate repertoire size and the extent of clonotype sharing between individuals. To increase sequencing depth and limit assay-specific biases, different laboratories used diverse techniques to prepare libraries and sequence TCR repertoires. Between about 0.94 and 8.9 billion PBMCs per donor were obtained by leukapheresis.

TCR CDR3 regions were amplified from genomic DNA by multiplex PCR using the deep immunoSEQ assay. Genomic DNA extracted from each cell subset was distributed evenly over all wells of several immunoSEQ 96-well plates, and each plate served as one replicate. For sorted subsets, approximately 190 ng of genomic DNA, equivalent to roughly 33,000 T cell genomes, went into each replicate PCR. Purified libraries were quantified with a Qubit 3.0 fluorometer, sized on a Bioanalyzer 2100, and re-quantified with the KAPA Library Quantification kit. Every immunoSEQ 96-well plate was sequenced on a separate single-read 150-cycle Illumina NextSeq 550 flow cell. Turning to the authors' computational methods: The immunoSEQ output contained only junctional sequences without quality scores, so filtering could not match that applied to full-length reads. Sequences were annotated with PyIR, a Python wrapper for IgBLAST v1.9, and V/J genes and CDR3 were assigned using IMGT germline references. Any read was removed if the V/J assignment was weak (E-value above 1e-6), the CDR3 was missing, or the read contained stop codons, out-of-frame junctions, or ambiguous translated residues. V3J clonotypes were defined as sequences sharing an identical inferred V gene, J gene, and CDR3 amino acid sequence. To compute the percentage overlap between repertoires, the number of shared unique clonotypes was divided by the size of the smaller repertoire. Richness of each repertoire was evaluated using RTK rarefaction, the Chao1 estimator, and Recon v2.1 estimates of unobserved clonotypes. For all TCRbeta clonotypes obtained by the gDNA method from a few donors, generation probabilities were computed with OLGA. TCRdb took over this immuneACCESS table, retaining in-frame rearrangements with V and J assigned. Such tables are incomplete; in checked studies, under half of the missing clones stem from an unresolved V gene, and the remainder is unexplained. That table gives V, J and clone size, and the DNA gave D and trimming. Here the sample has 2 million to 3 million clones; around 94% occur a single time. The top ten hold around 0.14% of the sample.

The study at large found these results: Pairwise subsampling indicated that sequencing depth was expected to affect the degree of clonotype sharing among donors. Because the study included a small number of donors, the genetic and exposure-history diversity represented was limited. Higher generation probabilities were observed for clonotypes shared by all four sorted-subset donors than for non-shared clonotypes. Across a few donors, 4.5% to 6.5% of naive CD4, approximately 3.5% of naive CD8, roughly 2.2% of memory CD4, and approximately 0.4% of memory CD8 clonotypes were shared. Naive subsets generally had larger estimated clonotype richness than memory subsets did. Sampling was limited to blood, and TCR repertoires in tissue likely differ from TCR repertoires in blood. Even with the large sequencing depth, rarefaction of the sorted-subset datasets indicated that sequencing was incomplete.

The CDR3 covers 14 residues, taking in both the cysteine and the phenylalanine. Of the read, only the CDR3 DNA is kept; its 42 bases are in frame from base 1. Between the V and J ends, shortened by 3 bases and 6 bases respectively, the junction contains 12 bases. CDR1 and CDR2 are drawn from the germline V gene (reference sequence): LNHDA, SQIVND. Points on this clone: Its target antigen remains unknown. There are no base qualities to consult, and no much larger clone falls within one base.

Healthy HIV-negative adults with no recently reported acute infections or vaccinations were included as donors. Every donor was a Caucasian adult residing in Nashville, Tennessee, USA. CD4+ T cells were enriched by magnetic negative selection, after which naive cells were positively selected on CD45RA and the negative fraction was taken as the memory subset. After blood collection by leukapheresis, PBMCs were isolated using Ficoll-Histopaque density gradient centrifugation and then cryopreserved in the vapor phase of liquid nitrogen. Purity and quantity of every magnetically sorted T cell population were checked by analytical flow cytometry. Genomic DNA was isolated from every sorted fraction and measured by UV absorbance on a Nanodrop 2000c.

The TCR sequence derives from a man in his late teens or twenties in good health. The chain couples TRBV19 to TRBJ2-1; confidence is insufficient to name the D gene. Sequenced: naive CD4+ T cells sorted from blood. The cell subset or site label, read with the paper, signifies: CD45RA+ positively selected. The DNA sequence is TGTGCCAGTAGTATTACTGGCCCATTCAATGAGCAGTTCTTC. Its product reads: CASSITGPFNEQFF.